The 13 T cell receptor beta chains below were found in one sample sequenced in a study of blood T cells in healthy people across ages (dated by TCRdb to 2015 to 2017). The method behind the library was 5' RACE. Sequenced using an Illumina HiSeq 2500. A second PCR of roughly 7 to 12 cycles was performed with a sample-barcoded 5' primer and a J-beta primer mix. Through fastp at Q25 and MiXCR, TCRdb rebuilt clones from the public reads, retaining in-frame beta chains. A single entry per CDR3 protein holds the most common genes and DNA from its merged rows. The sample yields 1.5 million to 2 million distinct CDR3 sequences; over 25% were counted once. The ten largest clonotypes hold 7.7% of the sample. The sequencing sample was made of blood. The receptors shown here come from a woman aged 25 to 45 in good health.

The genes are TRBV12-3 or TRBV12-4 and TRBJ1-1; perhaps TRBD1 as D (6 bases). V was pared by 6 bases and J by 5 bases, with 19 bases between. This CDR3 has 15 residues. The CDR3 DNA reads as TGTGCCAGCAGCAAGGGGGACTCGGTGGGGACTGAAGCTTTCTTT. This gives the protein CASSKGDSVGTEAFF.

The J gene is TRBJ2-7, the V gene TRBV7-3; 10 bases map to TRBD1. CDR3 length equals 15 residues. V shed 4 bases and J 7 bases; nucleotides not matched to a gene: 10. Per germline, CDR1 SGHTA and CDR2 FQGTGA. In DNA form, the CDR3 reads TGTGCCAGCAGCTCAACGCGACAGGGGGCGGGGGAGCAGTACTTC. This translates into CASSSTRQGAGEQYF.

The chain links TRBV12-3 or TRBV12-4 to TRBJ2-1; 8 bases fit TRBD2. The V segment lost 9 bases and the J segment 2 bases; nucleotides outside the gene matches: 3. The length of the CDR3 is 13 residues. The CDR3 DNA reads as TGTGCCAGTTCGACTAGCGCCTACAATGAGCAGTTCTTC. Translated, it gives CASSTSAYNEQFF.

Remarks on this clonotype: Relative to the germline gene, one junction end is altered; a read error may explain this. The chain combines TRBV20-1 with TRBJ1-4; 10 nucleotides match TRBD1. Looked up from germline, CDR1 is DFQATT and CDR2 is SNEGSKA (reference sequence). The CDR3 covers 16 residues. CDR3 amino acids: CSARDVPDRGNEKRFF. In nucleotides, the CDR3 is TGCAGTGCTAGAGATGTCCCGGACAGGGGGAACGAAAAACGGTTTTTT.

The V call is TRBV29-1, the J call TRBJ2-1; TRBD2 might be the D (6 bases). Germline CDR1 and CDR2: SQVTM and ANQGSEA. The CDR3 is 14 residues long. The V end was cut by 4 bases, the J end by 5 bases, with 15 bases between. Here the CDR3 DNA reads TGCAGCGTTGTCCCGGCTAGCGCACACAATGAGCAGTTCTTC. Translating gives CSVVPASAHNEQFF.

The chain is built from TRBV28 and TRBJ1-4; D uncertain. Germline values: CDR1 MDHEN, CDR2 SYDVKM. Trimming cost V 6 bases and J 8 bases, with 16 bases left between them. This CDR3 comprises 14 residues. For the CDR3, the DNA is TGTGCCAGCAGGGCTGGGGAGGCAGAAGAAAAACTGTTTTTT. Translation gives CASRAGEAEEKLFF.

This clonotype has just a few counts. The genes are TRBV4-1 and TRBJ2-6, with 10 bases that match TRBD1. Unmatched junction bases numbered 2, after V lost 0 bases and J lost 0 bases. Germline V gene sequence: CDR1 MGHRA, CDR2 YSYEKL. CDR3 length equals 18 residues. CDR3 loop: CASSQEGTGVSGANVLTF. The DNA for the CDR3 is TGCGCCAGCAGCCAAGAAGGGACAGGGGTCTCTGGGGCCAACGTCCTGACTTTC.

This clonotype was seen at least ten times. The chain is built from TRBV14 and TRBJ1-1; D is undetermined. The CDR3 consists of 13 residues. CDR1 and CDR2 from the germline V gene are SGHDN and FVKESK. The germline V and J ends were trimmed by 3 bases and 0 bases, with 5 bases remaining between them. The DNA of the CDR3 is TGTGCCAGCAGCCAGTCACTGAACACTGAAGCTTTCTTT. This codes for CASSQSLNTEAFF. The full variable domain, completed using reference TRBV14 and TRBJ1-1, is EAGVTQFPSHSVIEKGQTVTLRCDPISGHDNLYWYRRVMGKEIKFLLHFVKESKQDESGMPNNRFLAERTGGTYSTLKVQPAELEDSGVYFCASSQSLNTEAFFGQGTRLTVV.

This clonotype came up a few times. The V and J genes are TRBV5-5 and TRBJ1-4, with D unresolved. The germline CDR1 and CDR2 sequences are SGHKS and YYEKEE (reference sequence). Trimming left V 1 base short and J 7 bases short, with 8 bases between. The CDR3 extends over 13 amino acids. The chain's CDR3 is CASSLYLSEKLFF. Written as DNA, the CDR3 is TGTGCCAGCAGCTTGTATCTCTCTGAAAAACTGTTTTTT. The complete variable domain, with remaining parts taken from reference TRBV5-5 and TRBJ1-4, reads DAGVTQSPTHLIKTRGQQVTLRCSPISGHKSVSWYQQVLGQGPQFIFQYYEKEERGRGNFPDRFSARQFPNYSSELNVNALLLGDSALYLCASSLYLSEKLFFGSGTQLSVL.

The chain uses TRBV5-1 and TRBJ1-1; 11 nucleotides match TRBD1. There are 16 residues in the CDR3. Looked up from germline, CDR1 is SGHRS and CDR2 is YFSETQ. Unmatched junction bases numbered 6, after V lost 2 bases and J lost 3 bases. This chain's CDR3 is CASSLRTGGADTEAFF. The CDR3 DNA reads TGCGCCAGCAGCTTAAGGACAGGGGGCGCGGACACTGAAGCTTTCTTT.

Written as DNA, the CDR3 is TGTGCCAGCAGCGTAGCGGACGGAACCTACGAGCAGTACTTC. This gives the protein CASSVADGTYEQYF. V gene TRBV9 combines with J gene TRBJ2-7; D not certain. The CDR3 is 14 residues long. Trimming left V 0 bases short and J 2 bases short, with 9 bases between. Germline V gene lookup returns CDR1 SGDLS and CDR2 YYNGEE.

This clonotype was seen more than once but under ten times. The chain couples TRBV29-1 to TRBJ1-2; TRBD1 agrees at 10 bases. Unmatched junction bases numbered 7, after V lost 8 bases and J lost 7 bases. The CDR3 is 12 residues long. In germline, CDR1 is SQVTM, CDR2 ANQGSEA. CDR3 residues: CSTAGTGVGYTF. The CDR3 DNA sequence: TGCAGCACCGCCGGGACAGGGGTTGGCTACACCTTC.

On this clonotype: One junction end does not reproduce the germline sequence, and a read error may be involved. V is TRBV11-2 and J is TRBJ1-1; tentatively, D is TRBD1 (5 bases). CDR1 SGHAT and CDR2 FQNNGV come from the germline V gene. This CDR3 has 13 residues. CDR3 nucleotides: TGTGCCAGCAGCTTGGCCGGGGGGACTGAAACTTTCTTT. Its translation is CASSLAGGTETFF.